This T cell receptor beta chain was retrieved from a study of blood T cell repertoires in COVID-19. Study as a whole: The study drew acute and convalescent COVID-19 samples from the United States, Italy and Spain.

Germline CDR1 and CDR2: MNHEY and SVGEGT. V gave up 5 bases and J gave up 7 bases; unmatched junction bases: 5. The CDR3 has 14 amino acids. This clone has just a few counts. The cohort comprised adults aged about 18 to 100 years residing in 24 US areas. Authors' analysis steps: The authors estimated nucleated cell counts from reference gene primer amplification. Produced via immunoSEQ multiplex PCR; TCRdb's table is partial and in-frame only. The DNA gave D and trimming, while V, J and clone size come from that table. Altogether approximately 450,000 clones are present, about 85% being singletons, with the ten largest covering nearly 2%.

V gene TRBV6-2 or TRBV6-3 combines with J gene TRBJ1-6; 7 bases agree with TRBD1. The clonotype originates from a woman between 18 and 29 years old with acute COVID-19. The sequenced sample was PBMCs or T cells enriched from blood (not recorded which). CDR3 DNA: TGTGCCAGCAGTCCGGGACAGCTAAATTCACCCCTCCACTTT. It yields the protein CASSPGQLNSPLHF.